What follows describes a single TCR beta chain. Its antigen remains unknown. The entry originates in a study of T cell responses to AZD1222 COVID-19 vaccine. Findings of the study overall: Reportedly, nearly half of unique spike TCRs recognized epitopes outside B.1.351/B.1.1.7 mutations. Females made up more of the donors, who were largely white British, and clonal diversity may have come out too low. Baseline seropositives among AZD1222 recipients totaled only 5 to 7.

After removal of 6 bases from V and 0 bases from J, the junction contained 9 bases not matched to a gene. The CDR3 has 17 amino acids. Germline CDR1 is KGHSH and CDR2 is LQKENI. Measured with immunoSEQ multiplex PCR; TCRdb has only the in-frame clones, and not every one. The sample has under 130,000 clones; less than 95% are singletons. The rearrangement links TRBV18 to TRBJ2-2; 8 nucleotides line up with TRBD2. The sequence was obtained from an adult in good health. The specimen was peripheral blood, collected on day 0 of AZD1222 vaccination. The CDR3 DNA follows: TGTGCCAGCTCGGGGAGTAGCGGGGCTACGAACACCGGGGAGCTGTTTTTT. It codes for CASSGSSGATNTGELFF.